This TCR beta chain is from a study of shared clonotypes between healthy human individuals. Trimming stripped 7 bases from V and 5 bases from J, with 13 bases between. CDR1 is MNHEY and CDR2 is SVGAGI in the germline V gene. The CDR3 contains 13 residues. Sequenced by immunoSEQ multiplex PCR; TCRdb stores in-frame clones only, minus some. The sample gives some 1 million clones, roughly 80% of which show up once; 1.4% is in the top ten. The sequence was collected from a man aged 18-30 years in good health. The chain employs TRBV6-5 and TRBJ2-3; maybe TRBD2 (6 bases). Sequencing was performed on memory CD4+ T cells sorted from blood. Sample subset: CD45RA-negative fraction. The DNA for the CDR3 is TGTGCCAGCACCCCCTGGAGGGGAGATACGCAGTATTTT. It encodes CASTPWRGDTQYF.